This is a list of T cell receptor beta chains from one sample in a study of blood T cell repertoires in COVID-19. Some clones are missing from TCRdb's copy, which holds only in-frame ones; the method was immunoSEQ multiplex PCR. Of 120,000 or so clones listed, approximately 71% are singletons. The sequenced material came from peripheral blood. Receptors originate from a woman in her 70s with acute or convalescent COVID-19. The CDR3 runs from the conserved cysteine through the conserved F or W. The order of the fields is J gene, V gene, D gene, clone size, CDR3 DNA, CDR3 protein. D genes are given only for firm matches. Not every row has a clone size; where given, it reads once, few, many or a size class.

>TRBJ2-2|TRBV28|.|.
TGTGCCAGCGGGCCTCCGAACACCGGGGAGCTGTTTTTT
CASGPPNTGELFF
>TRBJ2-5|TRBV7-9|TRBD1|once
TGTGCCAGCAGCTTATCAGTCGGGACAGGGTCCGTGACCCAGTACTTC
CASSLSVGTGSVTQYF
>TRBJ2-7|TRBV27|TRBD2|.
TGTGTCTATTCCAGGCTAGCGGGGGGCTACGAGCAGTACTTC
CVYSRLAGGYEQYF
>TRBJ2-1|TRBV10-3|TRBD2|.
TGTGCCATCAGTCTGGGACTAGCGGGGGACGCGCAGTTCTTC
CAISLGLAGDAQFF
>TRBJ2-7|TRBV7-2|.|.
TGTGCCAGCAGCTCCGATCCGGGTTACGAGCAGTACTTC
CASSSDPGYEQYF
>TRBJ2-7|TRBV6-8|TRBD2|few
TGTGCCAGCAGTGCAGCGGGGCCATCCTACGAGCAGTACTTC
CASSAAGPSYEQYF
>TRBJ2-1|TRBV6-2/TRBV6-3|.|.
TGTGCCAGCAGTCAGGACACCCCTATAACAAATGAGCAGTTCTTC
CASSQDTPITNEQFF
>TRBJ2-3|TRBV2|TRBD2|few
TGTGCCAGCAGCGAAAATCTTATGACTAGCGGAAGCACAGATACGCAGTATTTT
CASSENLMTSGSTDTQYF
>TRBJ1-1|TRBV9|.|.
TGTGCCAGCAGCGTAGTGACAGTGAACACTGAAGCTTTCTTT
CASSVVTVNTEAFF
>TRBJ2-4|TRBV25-1|TRBD1|.
TGTGCCAGCAGTGAATATAGGGGACAGGGGTTGAACATTCAGTACTTC
CASSEYRGQGLNIQYF
>TRBJ2-1|TRBV5-4|TRBD2|.
TGTGCCAGCAGCCTCGATGGACTAGCTTACAATGAGCAGTTCTTC
CASSLDGLAYNEQFF
>TRBJ2-1|TRBV2|TRBD1|.
TGTGCCAGCAGTGTGCGCAGGGGGCACGAGCAGTTCTTC
CASSVRRGHEQFF
>TRBJ2-7|TRBV6-1|.|.
TGTGCCAGCAGTGAATGGGGCAGCCCCTACGAGCAGTACTTC
CASSEWGSPYEQYF
>TRBJ2-7|TRBV9|TRBD2|.
TGTGCCAGCAGCGTAGGGCTAGCGGGCTCCGAGCAGTACTTC
CASSVGLAGSEQYF
>TRBJ2-5|TRBV5-1|TRBD1|.
TGCGCCAGCAGTCCCCAGGGGGCGCGGGAGACCCAGTACTTC
CASSPQGARETQYF
>TRBJ2-5|TRBV4-2|.|.
TGTGCCAGCAGCCAAGGACTATCCCCGGGGACCCAGTACTTC
CASSQGLSPGTQYF
>TRBJ1-1|TRBV6-5|TRBD1|once
TGTGCCAGCAGTCAGGACAGGGAAGTCGCTGAAGCTTTCTTT
CASSQDREVAEAFF
>TRBJ2-5|TRBV11-3|.|.
TGTGCCAGCAGCGCGGGGAGAGAGACCCAGTACTTC
CASSAGRETQYF
>TRBJ1-1|TRBV19|.|many
TGTGCCAGTAGTATTAAGGAGAAGAACACTGAAGCTTTCTTT
CASSIKEKNTEAFF
>TRBJ1-3|TRBV7-9|.|.
TGTGCCAGCAGCTTTCAGGGTGCGGGAAACACCATATATTTT
CASSFQGAGNTIYF
>TRBJ2-3|TRBV2|TRBD2|.
TGTGCCAGCTCCCCGGCGGCTAGCGGGTTCACAGATACGCAGTATTTT
CASSPAASGFTDTQYF
>TRBJ2-5|TRBV9|.|.
TGTGCCAGCAGCTTCACGGGGGACCAAGAGACCCAGTACTTC
CASSFTGDQETQYF
>TRBJ2-5|TRBV28|.|few
TGTGCCAGCAGTCTCGCAGGTGGTAGGGGGGAGACCCAGTACTTC
CASSLAGGRGETQYF
>TRBJ2-2|TRBV5-8|TRBD1|once
TGTGCCAGCAAGCGTGGTTGGACAGGGTCCGGGGAGCTGTTTTTT
CASKRGWTGSGELFF
>TRBJ1-1|TRBV7-8|TRBD1|.
TGTGCCAGCAGCTCGGGACAGCCCAACACTGAAGCTTTCTTT
CASSSGQPNTEAFF
>TRBJ2-7|TRBV10-3|TRBD2|.
TGTGCCATCAGTGTGAGGACTAGCGGGAGTTCGGGGTTTTACGAGCAGTACTTC
CAISVRTSGSSGFYEQYF
>TRBJ1-1|TRBV19|.|.
TGTGCCAGTAGTATGAGCGCCAGACCCATGAACACTGAAGCTTTCTTT
CASSMSARPMNTEAFF
>TRBJ2-7|TRBV24-1|TRBD2|.
TGTGCCACCAGTGACTCCGGGACTAACTCCTACGAGCAGTACTTC
CATSDSGTNSYEQYF
>TRBJ1-2|TRBV5-6|.|few
TGTGCCAGCAGCACCGGTAACTATGGCTACACCTTC
CASSTGNYGYTF
>TRBJ2-7|TRBV19|TRBD1|.
TGTGCCAGTAGTCCTACAGGGGGTTTCACCTACGAGCAGTACTTC
CASSPTGGFTYEQYF
>TRBJ2-5|TRBV12-5|TRBD1|.
TGTGCTAGTGGTTTACAGGGGGCGCTCATAGAGACCCAGTACTTC
CASGLQGALIETQYF
>TRBJ2-3|TRBV6-2/TRBV6-3|TRBD2|.
TGTGCCAGCGGTTACCCGGGACTAGCGGCGGAGGATACGCAGTATTTT
CASGYPGLAAEDTQYF
>TRBJ2-7|TRBV10-3|.|few
TGTGCCATCGGCCTTCGACAGCCTAATTCCTACGAGCAGTACTTC
CAIGLRQPNSYEQYF
>TRBJ1-5|TRBV23-1|TRBD1|.
TGCGCCAGCAGTCAATCGACCCGGGACAGGGAATTCAATCAGCCCCAGCATTTT
CASSQSTRDREFNQPQHF
>TRBJ1-4|TRBV7-9|TRBD1|.
TGTGCCAGCATCGCCGGTGCAGGGGGCGCGGGGAATGAAAAACTGTTTTTT
CASIAGAGGAGNEKLFF
>TRBJ2-6|TRBV21-1|.|.
TGTGCCAGCAGCAAAGTAGAGTTCCGGGGATCTATGGCCAACGTCCTGACTTTC
CASSKVEFRGSMANVLTF
>TRBJ2-3|TRBV6-4|.|.
TGTGCCAGCAGTGATTACGGGGGTAGCACAGATACGCAGTATTTT
CASSDYGGSTDTQYF
>TRBJ2-5|TRBV7-9|.|.
TGTGCCAGCAGCCTGGGAAGGGGGAGCCAAGAGACCCAGTACTTC
CASSLGRGSQETQYF
>TRBJ2-4|TRBV7-8|TRBD1|.
TGTGCCAGCAGCCCCACTATTGTAATACGGGACAGGGGGCTACTAGCAGGCAAAAACATTCAGTACTTC
CASSPTIVIRDRGLLAGKNIQYF
>TRBJ2-1|TRBV19|TRBD2|.
TGTGCCAGTAGTATTTTTAGCGGGATGTTGAATGAGCAGTTCTTC
CASSIFSGMLNEQFF
>TRBJ1-2|TRBV19|.|.
TGTGCCAGTATCCAGCCGGGACTTAATAACTATGGCTACACCTTC
CASIQPGLNNYGYTF
>TRBJ2-5|TRBV2|TRBD1|few
TGTGCCAGCAGTGACGACGGACAGGGAAGGAAAGAGACCCAGTACTTC
CASSDDGQGRKETQYF
>TRBJ2-7|TRBV4-1|.|.
TGCGCCAGCAGCCCCCGAGACACCTACGAGCAGTACTTC
CASSPRDTYEQYF
>TRBJ2-1|TRBV19|.|once
TGTGCCAGTAGTATGGGGCTAGTGAGGGGGAATGAGCAGTTCTTC
CASSMGLVRGNEQFF
>TRBJ1-6|TRBV4-3|TRBD1|.
TGCGCCAGCAGCCAAGGGACAGGGAGGGGTAATTCACCCCTCCACTTT
CASSQGTGRGNSPLHF
>TRBJ2-1|TRBV6-2/TRBV6-3|TRBD1|.
TGTGCCAGCAGTTACGCAACGACAGGGTTTAAATTCAATTTTGATGAGCAGTTCTTC
CASSYATTGFKFNFDEQFF
>TRBJ2-4|TRBV6-1|.|.
TGTGCCAGCAGTGACCCCAGGGGACCCAAAAACATTCAGTACTTC
CASSDPRGPKNIQYF
>TRBJ1-1|TRBV5-8|.|.
TGTGCCAGCAGCTTGGACCTGGGAGGGTACGATTTAAAAGCTTTCTTT
CASSLDLGGYDLKAFF
>TRBJ2-7|TRBV7-9|.|.
TGTGCCAGCAGCTTAGATCGGGATTGGCAGTACTTC
CASSLDRDWQYF
>TRBJ1-6|TRBV25-1|TRBD1|many
TGTGCCAGCAACCCGACAGGGAATAATTCACCCCTCCACTTT
CASNPTGNNSPLHF
>TRBJ2-5|TRBV7-6|TRBD1|.
TGTGCCAGCAGTCCCGCAGGGGGTAGAGAGACCCAGTACTTC
CASSPAGGRETQYF
>TRBJ1-2|TRBV5-1|TRBD1|.
TGCGCCAGCAGCCACGGGACAGGGGCAGGGTATGGCTACACCTTC
CASSHGTGAGYGYTF
>TRBJ2-7|TRBV5-1|.|.
TGCGCCAGCAGCTTGGCTAGATCGACCGACGAGCAGTACTTC
CASSLARSTDEQYF
>TRBJ2-3|TRBV11-2|.|.
TGTGCCAGCAGCCTCGGCGGAAATACGCAGTATTTT
CASSLGGNTQYF
>TRBJ2-7|TRBV15|TRBD1|.
TGTGCCACCAGCAGAAACAGGGGGCCCTACGAGCAGTACTTC
CATSRNRGPYEQYF
>TRBJ2-1|TRBV18|.|.
TGTGCCAGCTCACCGGAGGGTAATGAGCAGTTCTTC
CASSPEGNEQFF
>TRBJ2-7|TRBV19|TRBD1|.
TGTGCCAGTAGACGACAGGGGCAATCCTACGAGCAGTACTTC
CASRRQGQSYEQYF